This TCR beta chain is drawn from a study of cytomegalovirus exposure and HLA in healthy donors. The CDR3 runs 13 residues. V shed 4 bases and J shed 8 bases, with 14 bases lying between them. Germline V gene data show CDR1 as MRHNA and CDR2 as SNTAGT. Sequencing used immunoSEQ multiplex PCR; TCRdb keeps in-frame clones, though not all of them. In the table there are about 130,000 clones, approximately 82% of which are singletons. A word on this clone: The antigen remains undetermined.

Overall study findings and caveats: The study listed 150 to 200 cytomegalovirus-associated TCR beta chains. Reports showed the classifier diagnosing cytomegalovirus status with high specificity and sensitivity.

This clonotype was obtained from a man aged 30-40 years in good health and CMV-seropositive. The chain joins TRBV6-4 to TRBJ2-5; D not resolved. The specimen was PBMCs. CDR3 sequence reads: CASSAEASGTQYF. In DNA form, the CDR3 reads TGTGCCAGCAGTGCCGAAGCTTCAGGAACCCAGTACTTC.